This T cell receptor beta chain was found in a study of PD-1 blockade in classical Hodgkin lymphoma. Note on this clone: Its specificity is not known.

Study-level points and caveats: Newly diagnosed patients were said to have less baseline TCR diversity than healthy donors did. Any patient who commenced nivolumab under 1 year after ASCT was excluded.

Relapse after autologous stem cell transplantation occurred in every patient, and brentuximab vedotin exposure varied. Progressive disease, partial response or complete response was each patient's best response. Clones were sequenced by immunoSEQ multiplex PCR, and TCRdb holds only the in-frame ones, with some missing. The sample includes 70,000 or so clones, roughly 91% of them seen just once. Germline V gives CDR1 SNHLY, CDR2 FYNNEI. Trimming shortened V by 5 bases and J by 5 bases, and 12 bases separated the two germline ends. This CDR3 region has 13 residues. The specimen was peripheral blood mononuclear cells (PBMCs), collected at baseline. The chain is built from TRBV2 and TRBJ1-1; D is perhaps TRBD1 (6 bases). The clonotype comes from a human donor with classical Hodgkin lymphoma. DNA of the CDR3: TGTGCCAGCAGTTATACAGGGTGGACTGAAGCTTTCTTT. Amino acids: CASSYTGWTEAFF.